A single sample is the source of the 15 T cell receptor beta chains below, sequenced in a study of blood T cell repertoires in COVID-19. Profiling relied on immunoSEQ multiplex PCR, and the TCRdb table lists in-frame clones only, not all of them. The table records 220,000 or so clones, 84% of them present only once. Material for sequencing was PBMCs or T cells enriched from blood (not recorded which). Receptor source: a woman in her 40s who had recovered from COVID-19.

In regard to this clone: Other DNA sequences in this sample translate to the same CDR3. This sequence joins TRBV15 and TRBJ2-3; 9 bases are shared with TRBD2. The germline V gene encodes CDR1 LNHNV and CDR2 YYDKDF (reference sequence). Trimming at V came to 1 base and at J to 0 bases, leaving 2 bases not matched to a gene. This CDR3 spans 16 amino acids. The CDR3 sequence: CATSRGTSGSTDTQYF. CDR3 bases: TGTGCCACCAGCAGAGGCACTAGCGGGAGCACAGATACGCAGTATTTT.

The V and J genes are TRBV7-8 and TRBJ1-5; D unresolved. Germline-derived CDR1 and CDR2 are SGHVS and FQNEAQ. Trimming cost V 1 base and J 4 bases, with 8 bases left between them. The CDR3 consists of 14 residues. CDR3 residues: CASSLGRVNQPQHF. CDR3 sequence (DNA): TGTGCCAGCAGCTTAGGTCGAGTTAATCAGCCCCAGCATTTT. The full variable domain, in which reference TRBV7-8 and TRBJ1-5 provide the parts outside the CDR3, is GAGVSQSPRYKVAKRGQDVALRCDPISGHVSLFWYQQALGQGPEFLTYFQNEAQLDKSGLPSDRFFAERPEGSVSTLKIQRTQQEDSAVYLCASSLGRVNQPQHFGDGTRLSIL.

V usage is TRBV4-3 and J usage is TRBJ2-5; 8 bases align to TRBD2. From germline, CDR1 is LGHNA and CDR2 YSLEER. The CDR3 has 15 residues. V was pared by 4 bases and J by 5 bases, with 9 bases of the junction left unmatched. The CDR3 reads CASSLIGAGEETQYF. The CDR3 DNA reads as TGCGCCAGCAGCCTGATTGGAGCGGGAGAGGAGACCCAGTACTTC.

The chain combines TRBV6-2 or TRBV6-3 with TRBJ2-5; 7 bases map to TRBD2. V was pared by 3 bases and J by 5 bases, with 12 bases of the junction left unmatched. From germline, CDR1 is MNHEY and CDR2 SVGEGT. The CDR3 loop spans 16 amino acids. This CDR3 is CASSYEVAGVGETQYF. CDR3 DNA: TGTGCCAGCAGTTATGAGGTGGCGGGAGTGGGGGAGACCCAGTACTTC.

The rearrangement links TRBV7-2 to TRBJ1-1, with a possible D match to TRBD1 (6 bases). The CDR3 is 14 residues long. Trimming stripped 7 bases from V and 3 bases from J, with 15 bases between. The V gene's germline CDR1 is SGHTA and CDR2 FQGNSA. The CDR3 DNA is TGTGCCAGCACCTATTACAGGGAGCACACTGAAGCTTTCTTT. This codes for CASTYYREHTEAFF.

This chain connects TRBV27 to TRBJ2-1; possible D gene TRBD2, 6 bases. This CDR3 is 13 amino acids long. Germline-derived CDR1 and CDR2 are MNHEY and SMNVEV (reference sequence). Trimming pared 6 bases from V and 6 bases from J, leaving 12 bases between. CDR3 sequence: CASRRTGGNEQFF. CDR3 coding DNA: TGTGCCAGCAGGAGGACCGGGGGCAATGAGCAGTTCTTC.

This chain connects TRBV21-1 to TRBJ1-2; the table's D call TRBD1 went unverified against the DNA. TRBV21-1 counts as a pseudogene. The CDR3 consists of 17 residues. CDR3 DNA: TGTGCCAGCAGCTTCCGGGACAGGGGGGCCTCTAACTATGGCTACACCTTC. It encodes CASSFRDRGASNYGYTF.

This clone showed up many times. This chain uses TRBV3-1 (or the pseudogene TRBV3-2) with TRBJ1-2; 9 nucleotides align to TRBD1. CDR3 length: 13 amino acids. CDR1 is LGHDT and CDR2 is YNNKEL in the germline V gene (reference sequence). V shed 6 bases and J 4 bases; nucleotides not matched to a gene: 3. The CDR3 is CASRQQGAYGYTF. Here the CDR3 DNA reads TGTGCCAGCAGGCAACAGGGGGCCTATGGCTACACCTTC.

This chain uses TRBV7-9 with TRBJ2-3, with a possible D match to TRBD1 (6 bases). There are 14 residues in the CDR3. Trimming pared 10 bases from V and 2 bases from J, leaving 16 bases between. The germline gives CDR1 SEHNR, CDR2 FQNEAQ (reference sequence). The CDR3 protein is CAMTEGGTTDTQYF. The CDR3 coding sequence is TGTGCCATGACGGAAGGGGGAACCACAGATACGCAGTATTTT.

As to this clone: The same CDR3 can be traced to other DNA sequences in this sample. The chain is built from TRBV29-1 and TRBJ1-1; D unclear. The CDR3 loop spans 12 amino acids. CDR1 is SQVTM, CDR2 ANQGSEA, per germline. V was cut by 5 bases and J by 1 base, with 8 bases left in between. The DNA for the CDR3 is TGCAGCGTTTCCCGGGGGAACACTGAAGCTTTCTTT. Protein sequence: CSVSRGNTEAFF.

This chain connects TRBV7-2 to TRBJ2-2, with 9 bases lining up with TRBD2. The CDR3 is 15 residues long. CDR1 is SGHTA and CDR2 is FQGNSA in the germline V gene. Unmatched junction bases numbered 4, after V lost 4 bases and J lost 4 bases. CDR3 sequence: CASSWASGITGELFF. The CDR3 coding sequence is TGTGCCAGCAGCTGGGCTAGCGGGATCACCGGGGAGCTGTTTTTT.

J is TRBJ2-1 and V is TRBV28; possible D gene TRBD2, 6 bases. Germline lookup yields CDR1 MDHEN and CDR2 SYDVKM. The germline V and J ends were trimmed by 5 bases and 6 bases, with 14 bases remaining between them. The CDR3 sequence is 14 residues long. The CDR3 sequence is CASSGWRESNEQFF. CDR3 DNA: TGTGCCAGCAGTGGGTGGCGGGAAAGCAATGAGCAGTTCTTC.

This chain links TRBV18 with TRBJ1-3, with a tentative D call TRBD1 (6 bases). The CDR3 is made up of 12 amino acids. V was cut by 6 bases and J by 5 bases, with 8 bases left in between. Germline assignment: CDR1 KGHSH and CDR2 LQKENI. DNA for the CDR3: TGTGCCAGCTCCAGGGACAGAAACACCATATATTTT. Its translation is CASSRDRNTIYF. The complete variable domain, with remaining parts taken from reference TRBV18 and TRBJ1-3, reads NAGVMQNPRHLVRRRGQEARLRCSPMKGHSHVYWYRQLPEEGLKFMVYLQKENIIDESGMPKERFSAEFPKEGPSILRIQQVVRGDSAAYFCASSRDRNTIYFGEGSWLTVV.

This chain uses TRBV28 with TRBJ2-2; TRBD1 agrees at 7 bases. Germline trimming cut 2 bases from V and 3 bases from J; bases unmatched to any gene: 6. The CDR3 is 16 residues long. The germline CDR1 and CDR2 sequences are MDHEN and SYDVKM. The CDR3 protein is CASSLVKGAHTGELFF. The DNA for the CDR3 is TGTGCCAGCAGTTTAGTCAAGGGGGCTCACACCGGGGAGCTGTTTTTT.

This sequence joins TRBV12-5 and TRBJ2-5, with D tentatively TRBD1 (5 bases). The CDR3 sequence is 13 residues long. Trimming cost V 3 bases and J 7 bases, with 12 bases left between them. CDR1 and CDR2 (germline): LGHNT, FRNRAP. CDR3 sequence (DNA): TGTGCTAGTGGTTTATCAGGGCCCGGGACCCAGTACTTC. As protein: CASGLSGPGTQYF.